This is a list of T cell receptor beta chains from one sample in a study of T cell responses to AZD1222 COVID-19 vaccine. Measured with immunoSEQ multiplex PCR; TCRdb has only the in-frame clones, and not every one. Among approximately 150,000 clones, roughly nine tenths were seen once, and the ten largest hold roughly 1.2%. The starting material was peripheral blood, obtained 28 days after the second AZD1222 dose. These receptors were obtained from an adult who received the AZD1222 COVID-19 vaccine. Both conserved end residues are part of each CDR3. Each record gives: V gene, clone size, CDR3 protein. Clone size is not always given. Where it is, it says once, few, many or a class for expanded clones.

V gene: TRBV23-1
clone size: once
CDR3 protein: CASSPCGGHTCNQPQHF

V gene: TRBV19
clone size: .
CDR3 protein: CASRTPGRGHQPQHF

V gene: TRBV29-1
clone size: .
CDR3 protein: CSVETSGVDNEQFF

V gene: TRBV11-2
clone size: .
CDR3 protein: CASRRPGTGNSPLHF

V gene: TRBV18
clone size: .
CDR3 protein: CASSPLSLGQENTEAFF

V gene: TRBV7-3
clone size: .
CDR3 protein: CASSLRAGTEAFF

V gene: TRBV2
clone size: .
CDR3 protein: CASSEVLGAQETQYF

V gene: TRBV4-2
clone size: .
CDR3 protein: CAIENAGGCNQPQHF

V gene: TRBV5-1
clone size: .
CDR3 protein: CASSLAGGAYEQYF

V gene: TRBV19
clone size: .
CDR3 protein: CASSIRGQGNTHGYTF

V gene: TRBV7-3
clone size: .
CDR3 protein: CASSLSGGSNTEAFF

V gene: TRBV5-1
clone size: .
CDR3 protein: CASSFGRLYQETQYF

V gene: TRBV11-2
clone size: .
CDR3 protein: CASSPTGSSTEAFF

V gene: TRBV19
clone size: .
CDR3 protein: CASIDVGATDTQYF

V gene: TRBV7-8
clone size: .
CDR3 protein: CASSSLGTYEQYF

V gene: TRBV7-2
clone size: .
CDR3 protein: CASSYRTGDHEQFF

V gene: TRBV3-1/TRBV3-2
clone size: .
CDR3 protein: CASSRTDTEAFF

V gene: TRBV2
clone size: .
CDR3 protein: CASSDGGRATDTQYF

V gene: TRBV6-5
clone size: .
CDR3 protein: CASSYRAGEPYNEQFF

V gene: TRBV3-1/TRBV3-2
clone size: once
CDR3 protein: CASSQEAMAGYGYTF

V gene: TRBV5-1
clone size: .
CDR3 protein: CASSLDFGRDTGELFF

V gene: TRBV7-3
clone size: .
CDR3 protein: CASSLNPGLNTEAFF

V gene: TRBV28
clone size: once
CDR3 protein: CASIRRGNQPQHF